This TCR beta chain emerged from a study of blood T cells in healthy people across ages. On this clonotype itself: Antigen specificity is unknown.

It was 9.5 to 10 milliliters of peripheral blood that were drawn from each donor. Notes on the study in general: Unsorted PBMCs ruled out conclusive naive versus antigen-experienced comparison.

Then a second PCR, running about 6 to 12 cycles, was carried out with a sample-barcoded 5' primer and a J-beta primer mix. Unique molecular identifiers of 12 random nucleotides labeled each cDNA. TCRdb itself ran the 5' RACE reads through MiXCR, one entry per CDR3 protein. The table has some 1.8 million distinct CDR3 sequences, around 40% seen once. The CDR3 length is 13 residues. J gave up 3 bases and V 6 bases, and 7 bases lay outside the gene matches. CDR1 SQVTM and CDR2 ANQGSEA come from the germline V gene. V and J are TRBV29-1 and TRBJ1-1; 7 bases are a match to TRBD1. The clonotype comes from a human donor in good health. The sample was blood. CDR3 nucleotides: TGCAGCGTCCCGCTTACAGGGGACACTGAAGCTTTCTTT. Protein product: CSVPLTGDTEAFF. The whole variable domain, remainder taken from reference TRBV29-1 and TRBJ1-1, is SAVISQKPSRDICQRGTSLTIQCQVDSQVTMMFWYRQQPGQSLTLIATANQGSEATYESGFVIDKFPISRPNLTFSTLTVSNMSPEDSSIYLCSVPLTGDTEAFFGQGTRLTVV.